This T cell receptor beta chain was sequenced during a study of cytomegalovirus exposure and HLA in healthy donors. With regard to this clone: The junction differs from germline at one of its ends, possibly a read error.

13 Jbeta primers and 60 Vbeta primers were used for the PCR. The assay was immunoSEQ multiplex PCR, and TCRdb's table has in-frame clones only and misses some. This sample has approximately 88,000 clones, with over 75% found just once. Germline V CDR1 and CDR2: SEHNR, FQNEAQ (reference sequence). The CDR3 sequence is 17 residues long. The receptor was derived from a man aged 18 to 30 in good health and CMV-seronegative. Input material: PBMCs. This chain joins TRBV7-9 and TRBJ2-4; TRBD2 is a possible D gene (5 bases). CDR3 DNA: TGTTCCAGCAGCTTAGCGATCACAGTGGTAGGCAAAAACATTCAGTACTTC. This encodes CSSSLAITVVGKNIQYF.